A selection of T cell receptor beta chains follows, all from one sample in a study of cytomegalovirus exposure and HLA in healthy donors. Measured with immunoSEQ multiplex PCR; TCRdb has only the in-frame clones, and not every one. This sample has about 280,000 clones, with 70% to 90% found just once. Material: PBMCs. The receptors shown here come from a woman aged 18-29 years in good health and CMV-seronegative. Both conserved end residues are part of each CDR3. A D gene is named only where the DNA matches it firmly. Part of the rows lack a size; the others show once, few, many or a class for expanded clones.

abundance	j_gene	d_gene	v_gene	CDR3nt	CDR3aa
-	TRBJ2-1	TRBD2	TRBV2	TGTGCCAGCAGGAGGTATAGCGGGGGGGCGGGAAATGAGCAGTTCTTC	CASRRYSGGAGNEQFF
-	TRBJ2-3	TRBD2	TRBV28	TGTGCCAGCAGCGCCGGGACTAGCGTTAGCACAGATACGCAGTATTTT	CASSAGTSVSTDTQYF
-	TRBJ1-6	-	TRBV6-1	TGTGCCAGCAGTGAAGCCCTACAGGGACGGTCACCCCTCCACTTT	CASSEALQGRSPLHF
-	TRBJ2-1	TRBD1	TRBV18	TGTGCCAGCTCACGCCGGACAGGGGAGAGCTCCTACAATGAGCAGTTCTTC	CASSRRTGESSYNEQFF
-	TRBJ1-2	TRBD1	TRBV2	TGTGCCAGTCAGGAAGGGACAGCTGATCCCTATGGCTACACCTTC	CASQEGTADPYGYTF
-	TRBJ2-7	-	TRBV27	TGTGCCAGCAGCGACAGGAACTCCTACGAGCAGTACTTC	CASSDRNSYEQYF
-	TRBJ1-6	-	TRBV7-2	TGTGCCAGCAGCCTCGACCAGGCCTTAACCCTCCACTTT	CASSLDQALTLHF
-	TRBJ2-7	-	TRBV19	TGTGCCAGTAGTATAGCGGCTGCTAGCTCCTACGAGCAGTACTTC	CASSIAAASSYEQYF
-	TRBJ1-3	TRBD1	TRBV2	TGTGCCAACAGACAGGGTACGGGAAACACCATATATTTT	CANRQGTGNTIYF
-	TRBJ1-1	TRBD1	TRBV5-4	TGTGCCAGCAGCCTCAGGGGGATGGAGACTGAAGCTTTCTTT	CASSLRGMETEAFF
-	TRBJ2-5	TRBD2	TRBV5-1	TGCGCCAGCAGCTTGGCGCGAATTAGCGGGGGGGCTCGGGAGACCCAGTACTTC	CASSLARISGGARETQYF
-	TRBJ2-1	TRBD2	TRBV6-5	TGTGCCAGCAGTTACGTCGGGACTAGTATGATCTTC	CASSYVGTSMIF
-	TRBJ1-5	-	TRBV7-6	TGTGCCAGCAGCTTATTTCCCGGGCCGGGAGTGGATCAGCCCCAGCATTTT	CASSLFPGPGVDQPQHF
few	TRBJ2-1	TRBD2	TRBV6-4	TGTGCCAGCAGTGACTCTAGCGGGGGGATCAGTGAGCAGTTCTTC	CASSDSSGGISEQFF
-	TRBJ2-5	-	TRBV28	TGTGCCAGCAGCCAAGGGGGGGGGCCTCAGGAGACCCAGTACTTC	CASSQGGGPQETQYF
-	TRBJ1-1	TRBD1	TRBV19	TGTGCCAGTAGTAGAAGGGGACAGGGGGCTTGGAACACTGAAGCTTTCTTT	CASSRRGQGAWNTEAFF
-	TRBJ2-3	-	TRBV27	TGTGCCAGCAGTTTTAGCGGTTACACAGATACGCAGTATTTT	CASSFSGYTDTQYF
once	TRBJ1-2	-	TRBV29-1	TGCAGCGTTGAAGTACAGGGCGGCGGCTACACCTTC	CSVEVQGGGYTF
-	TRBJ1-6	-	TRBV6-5	TGTGCCAGCAGCCCTTACCTCCACTTT	CASSPYLHF
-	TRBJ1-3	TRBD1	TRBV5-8	TGTGCCAGCAGAACTCGGACAGGCCAAATTTCTGGAAACACCATATATTTT	CASRTRTGQISGNTIYF
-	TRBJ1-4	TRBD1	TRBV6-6	TGTGCCAGCAGTTTACAGGGGGCGTACAATGAAAAACTGTTTTTT	CASSLQGAYNEKLFF
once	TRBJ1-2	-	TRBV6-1	TGTGCCAGCAGTGGATCACAGCCCCTAGGCTACACCTTC	CASSGSQPLGYTF
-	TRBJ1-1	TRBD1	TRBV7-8	TGTGCCAGCAGCTTGAGACAGGGCTGGGTGGGCACTGAAGCTTTCTTT	CASSLRQGWVGTEAFF
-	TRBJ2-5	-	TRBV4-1	TGCGCCAGCAGCCAAGAGGGGGCACCCAAAGAGACCCAGTACTTC	CASSQEGAPKETQYF
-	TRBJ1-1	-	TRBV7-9	TGTGCCAGCAGCCCGAACCGGACCCCGAGGACGGGAGAAGCTTTCTTT	CASSPNRTPRTGEAFF
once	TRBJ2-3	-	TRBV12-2	TGTGTCTCATGGGGCTCCTGTGGCACAGATACGCAGTATTTT	CVSWGSCGTDTQYF
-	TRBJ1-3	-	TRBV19	TGTGCCAGTAGTTCCCGGGGCTCTGGAAACACCATATATTTT	CASSSRGSGNTIYF
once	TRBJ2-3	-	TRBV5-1	TGCGCCAGCAGCTTGTCTGCGGGAGATACGCAGTATTTT	CASSLSAGDTQYF
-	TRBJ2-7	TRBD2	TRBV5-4	TGTGCCAGCAGCTTAGGGACTAGCGGGGGATTTTCCTACGAGCAGTACTTC	CASSLGTSGGFSYEQYF
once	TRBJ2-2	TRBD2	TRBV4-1	TGCGCCAGCAGCCAAGGACTAGCGGGGGTGAACACCGGGGAGCTGTTTTTT	CASSQGLAGVNTGELFF
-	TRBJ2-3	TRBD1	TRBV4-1	TGCGCCAGCAGCCAGTTCTGGGACAGGGTCTTCACAGATACGCAGTATTTT	CASSQFWDRVFTDTQYF
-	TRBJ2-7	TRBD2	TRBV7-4	TGTGCCAGCAGCTTAGGTCCAGCGGGGGAATGCGAGCAGTACTTC	CASSLGPAGECEQYF
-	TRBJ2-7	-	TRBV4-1	TGCGCCAGCAGCCAAGAGGACTTCCAGGAAACCGACGAGCAGTACTTC	CASSQEDFQETDEQYF
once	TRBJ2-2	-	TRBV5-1	TGCGCCAGCAGCCCGGAGGGCAGAACACTTACCGGGGAGCTGTTTTTT	CASSPEGRTLTGELFF
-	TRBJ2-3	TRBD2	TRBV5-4	TGTGCCAGCAGCTTGGCGGGGGGTGGCGCAGATACGCAGTATTTT	CASSLAGGGADTQYF
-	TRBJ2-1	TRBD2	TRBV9	TGTGCCAGCAGCGTAGTGATCACTAGCGATTTCGATGAGCAGTTCTTC	CASSVVITSDFDEQFF
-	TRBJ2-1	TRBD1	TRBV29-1	TGCAGCGTTGAGCGGACAGGGAAGTACAATGAGCAGTTCTTC	CSVERTGKYNEQFF
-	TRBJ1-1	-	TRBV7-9	TGTGCCAGCAGCTTAGCACTCGAGGGGGGGACTGAAGCTTTCTTT	CASSLALEGGTEAFF
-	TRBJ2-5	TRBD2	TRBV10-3	TGTGCCATCGGGACTAGCTCAGAGACCCAGTACTTC	CAIGTSSETQYF
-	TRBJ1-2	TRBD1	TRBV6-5	TGTGCCAGCAGTAACCCAACAGGGGGTAACTATGGCTACACCTTC	CASSNPTGGNYGYTF
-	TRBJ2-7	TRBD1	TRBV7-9	TGTTCCAGCAGCTTATCGGGACAGGTGTTCTACGAGCAGTACTTC	CSSSLSGQVFYEQYF
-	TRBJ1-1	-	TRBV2	TGTGCCAGCATGTCAGACACTGAAGCTTTCTTT	CASMSDTEAFF
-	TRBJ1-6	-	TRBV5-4	TGTGCCAGCAGCTTAGGAATTCAGGCCCTCCACTTT	CASSLGIQALHF
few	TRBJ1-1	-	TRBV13	TGTGCCAGCAGCCCCGGTCGACTTCGGGCTTTCTTT	CASSPGRLRAFF
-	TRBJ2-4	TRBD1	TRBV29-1	TGCAGCGTTGAAAAGGGACAGGGGAGAAGCATTCAGTACTTC	CSVEKGQGRSIQYF
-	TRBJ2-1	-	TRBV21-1	TGTGCCAGCAGCCCCCGCCAGGGCGGGGGAGCCTACAATGAGCAGTTCTTC	CASSPRQGGGAYNEQFF
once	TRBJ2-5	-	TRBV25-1	TGTGCCAGCAGAGCAAACGATAGAGAGACCCAGTACTTC	CASRANDRETQYF
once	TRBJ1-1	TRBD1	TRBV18	TGTGCCAGCTCACCATCGGGACAGGGTACGGGCCGAGGCACTGAAGCTTTCTTT	CASSPSGQGTGRGTEAFF
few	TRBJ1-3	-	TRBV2	TGTGCCAGCAGTGAACAGGGGCCTGGAAACACCATATATTTT	CASSEQGPGNTIYF
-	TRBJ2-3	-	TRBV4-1	TGCGCCAGCAGTTCCCCTCCAGGGGTTCGCACAGATACGCAGTATTTT	CASSSPPGVRTDTQYF
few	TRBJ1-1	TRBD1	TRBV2	TGTGCCGGGCACCGGGACAGGGTACTCACTGAAGCTTTCTTT	CAGHRDRVLTEAFF